This TCR beta chain was observed in a study of post-analysis software for immune sequencing data. Study summary: Several disease courses (relapsing-remitting, secondary progressive and progressive-relapsing) of multiple sclerosis were included. Study-level points and caveats: By F measure, samples from a shared preparation batch strongly co-clustered. Compared against controls, patients with multiple sclerosis displayed significantly lower normalized Chao1 diversity. The five TRBV segments detected at higher frequency in patients than in controls included TRBV5-6, TRBV5-1 and TRBV20-1.

Details on this clonotype: The antigen remains undetermined.

Libraries were made from TCR beta cDNA, and they carried unique molecular identifiers. Yield was 450,000 to 650,000 cDNA molecules from approximately 0.91 to 9.4 million T cells. TCRdb re-derived calls from the PCR reads in MiXCR, one entry per CDR3 protein. The table records approximately 660,000 distinct CDR3 sequences, over 45% of them present only once. Germline loops: CDR1 MNHEY, CDR2 SVGAGI. The CDR3 covers 15 residues. The J segment lost 4 bases and the V segment lost 5 bases, leaving 7 bases of the junction unmatched. Specimen: blood. The chain joins TRBV6-5 to TRBJ2-1; 8 bases line up with TRBD2. The TCR sequence derives from a girl aged 2-9 years with multiple sclerosis. Here the CDR3 DNA reads TGTGCCAGCAGTCCACTAGCGGCTTTTTACAATGAGCAGTTCTTC. Translation: CASSPLAAFYNEQFF.